This T cell receptor (beta chain) came from a study of response to subunit inactivated influenza vaccine. Overall study results and limits: T cells newly recruited by each seasonal influenza vaccination are few, the authors suggested.

Notes on this clonotype: What it binds is unknown.

In TCRdb, the RT-PCR reads were re-called with MiXCR into one record per CDR3 protein. The sample has about 530,000 distinct CDR3 sequences, 13% seen once. V was cut by 6 bases and J by 0 bases, with 9 bases left in between. This CDR3 has 13 residues. This TCR derives from a man aged 50 to 60 who received an inactivated influenza vaccine. This chain links TRBV12-3 or TRBV12-4 with TRBJ2-7; unclear D gene. Material: PBMCs from blood, obtained about 6 weeks after vaccination. The CDR3 reads CASRNLVSYEQYF. The CDR3 DNA reads TGTGCCAGCAGGAATCTAGTCTCCTACGAGCAGTACTTC.